A selection of T cell receptor beta chains follows, all from one sample in a study of response to subunit inactivated influenza vaccine. TCRdb re-called the RT-PCR reads with MiXCR, one entry per CDR3 protein. The sample consists of over 150,000 distinct CDR3 sequences, about 10% of them appearing once. This specimen consisted of CD8+ T cells sorted from PBMCs, obtained around 2 years after vaccination. The receptors here all came from a man between 50 and 75 years old who received an inactivated influenza vaccine. Both conserved end residues are part of each CDR3. Each record gives: V gene, D gene, J gene, clone size, CDR3 protein, CDR3 DNA. A D gene is named only where the DNA matches it firmly. A row's size may be missing; if present it is once, few, many or a size class.

V gene: TRBV6-5; D gene: TRBD2; J gene: TRBJ2-1; clone size: -; CDR3 protein: CASSTRLAEDPYNEQFF; CDR3 DNA: TGTGCCAGCAGTACCCGACTAGCGGAGGACCCCTACAATGAGCAGTTCTTC
V gene: TRBV12-3/TRBV12-4; D gene: -; J gene: TRBJ2-1; clone size: -; CDR3 protein: CASSLRGRGPYNEQFF; CDR3 DNA: TGTGCCAGCAGTTTAAGGGGGAGAGGGCCCTACAATGAGCAGTTCTTC
V gene: TRBV7-9; D gene: -; J gene: TRBJ2-7; clone size: many; CDR3 protein: CASTTESSYEQYF; CDR3 DNA: TGTGCCAGTACGACGGAAAGCTCCTACGAGCAGTACTTC
V gene: TRBV27; D gene: TRBD1; J gene: TRBJ2-7; clone size: many; CDR3 protein: CASSLTRQGGHYEQYF; CDR3 DNA: TGTGCCAGCAGTTTAACGAGACAGGGCGGCCACTACGAGCAGTACTTC
V gene: TRBV7-2; D gene: -; J gene: TRBJ2-1; clone size: -; CDR3 protein: CASSRGVSPIYNEQFF; CDR3 DNA: TGTGCCAGCAGTAGAGGGGTGTCGCCCATCTACAATGAGCAGTTCTTC
V gene: TRBV4-3; D gene: -; J gene: TRBJ2-1; clone size: many; CDR3 protein: CASSLRAGSSYNEQFF; CDR3 DNA: TGCGCCAGCAGCCTCCGGGCGGGGAGCTCCTACAATGAGCAGTTCTTC
V gene: TRBV20-1; D gene: TRBD2; J gene: TRBJ2-7; clone size: many; CDR3 protein: CSARDPSGVYEQYF; CDR3 DNA: TGCAGTGCTAGAGATCCTAGCGGGGTCTACGAGCAGTACTTC
V gene: TRBV29-1; D gene: -; J gene: TRBJ1-2; clone size: -; CDR3 protein: CSVEDHRGNGYTF; CDR3 DNA: TGCAGCGTTGAAGATCACCGGGGGAATGGCTACACCTTC
V gene: TRBV12-3/TRBV12-4; D gene: -; J gene: TRBJ2-7; clone size: few; CDR3 protein: CASSHYGTRVGEQYF; CDR3 DNA: TGTGCCAGCAGCCACTATGGGACAAGGGTTGGCGAGCAGTACTTC
V gene: TRBV4-1; D gene: -; J gene: TRBJ1-1; clone size: few; CDR3 protein: CASSPEMGLVDTEAFF; CDR3 DNA: TGCGCCAGCAGCCCAGAGATGGGGTTGGTCGACACTGAAGCTTTCTTT
V gene: TRBV4-1; D gene: -; J gene: TRBJ2-5; clone size: -; CDR3 protein: CASSQDSGLGEGTQYF; CDR3 DNA: TGCGCCAGCAGCCAAGATTCCGGGCTGGGCGAAGGGACCCAGTACTTC
V gene: TRBV6-2/TRBV6-3; D gene: -; J gene: TRBJ2-1; clone size: many; CDR3 protein: CASSWMEFPYNEQFF; CDR3 DNA: TGTGCCAGCAGTTGGATGGAGTTCCCCTACAATGAGCAGTTCTTC
V gene: TRBV6-9; D gene: TRBD1; J gene: TRBJ1-1; clone size: few; CDR3 protein: CASRITGGRAEAFF; CDR3 DNA: TGTGCCAGCAGAATTACAGGGGGCCGGGCTGAAGCTTTCTTT
V gene: TRBV28; D gene: TRBD1; J gene: TRBJ1-2; clone size: -; CDR3 protein: CASSLDRTGGVYGYTF; CDR3 DNA: TGTGCCAGCAGTTTGGATAGGACAGGGGGCGTCTATGGCTACACCTTC
V gene: TRBV6-1; D gene: -; J gene: TRBJ2-3; clone size: many; CDR3 protein: CASSPSRGPPDTQYF; CDR3 DNA: TGTGCCAGCAGTCCCAGCAGGGGACCACCAGATACGCAGTATTTT
V gene: TRBV28; D gene: TRBD2; J gene: TRBJ2-1; clone size: many; CDR3 protein: CASSLAGVENEQFF; CDR3 DNA: TGTGCCAGCAGTCTAGCGGGAGTCGAGAATGAGCAGTTCTTC
V gene: TRBV3-1; D gene: -; J gene: TRBJ2-3; clone size: few; CDR3 protein: CASSQEATGDTQYF; CDR3 DNA: TGTGCCAGCAGCCAAGAGGCGACGGGGGATACGCAGTATTTT
V gene: TRBV4-3; D gene: -; J gene: TRBJ2-1; clone size: -; CDR3 protein: CASSPGPPTYNEQFF; CDR3 DNA: TGCGCCAGCAGCCCGGGACCTCCGACCTACAATGAGCAGTTCTTC
V gene: TRBV20-1; D gene: TRBD2; J gene: TRBJ2-1; clone size: -; CDR3 protein: CSARGDRLAGTSYNEQFF; CDR3 DNA: TGCAGTGCTAGAGGGGACAGACTAGCGGGGACTTCCTACAATGAGCAGTTCTTC
V gene: TRBV19; D gene: -; J gene: TRBJ1-5; clone size: few; CDR3 protein: CASSIWGDQPQHF; CDR3 DNA: TGTGCCAGTAGTATTTGGGGGGACCAGCCCCAGCATTTT
V gene: TRBV19; D gene: TRBD1; J gene: TRBJ2-1; clone size: -; CDR3 protein: CASSAGTGGYEQFF; CDR3 DNA: TGTGCCAGTAGTGCCGGGACAGGAGGCTATGAGCAGTTCTTC
V gene: TRBV9; D gene: -; J gene: TRBJ1-1; clone size: few; CDR3 protein: CASSPSNTEAFF; CDR3 DNA: TGTGCCAGCAGCCCCTCGAACACTGAAGCTTTCTTT
V gene: TRBV6-1; D gene: TRBD1; J gene: TRBJ2-7; clone size: few; CDR3 protein: CASSAGTGIYEQYF; CDR3 DNA: TGTGCCAGCAGTGCCGGGACAGGGATCTACGAGCAGTACTTC
V gene: TRBV9; D gene: -; J gene: TRBJ2-2; clone size: few; CDR3 protein: CASSSRALNTGELFF; CDR3 DNA: TGTGCCAGCAGCTCAAGGGCCCTGAACACCGGGGAGCTGTTTTTT
V gene: TRBV12-3/TRBV12-4; D gene: -; J gene: TRBJ2-7; clone size: -; CDR3 protein: CASSLVRVHHEQYF; CDR3 DNA: TGTGCCAGCAGTTTAGTCAGGGTTCACCACGAGCAGTACTTC
V gene: TRBV4-3; D gene: -; J gene: TRBJ1-1; clone size: few; CDR3 protein: CASSQNRNTEAFF; CDR3 DNA: TGCGCCAGCAGCCAGAACAGAAACACTGAAGCTTTCTTT
V gene: TRBV19; D gene: -; J gene: TRBJ2-1; clone size: -; CDR3 protein: CASSNNRGGGEQFF; CDR3 DNA: TGTGCCAGTAGTAATAACAGGGGGGGAGGTGAGCAGTTCTTC
V gene: TRBV4-3; D gene: -; J gene: TRBJ2-7; clone size: many; CDR3 protein: CASSQDLGGSYEQYF; CDR3 DNA: TGCGCCAGCAGCCAAGATCTAGGGGGCTCCTACGAGCAGTACTTC
V gene: TRBV11-2; D gene: TRBD2; J gene: TRBJ2-3; clone size: -; CDR3 protein: CASSLVTSGGGDTQYF; CDR3 DNA: TGTGCCAGCAGCTTAGTAACTAGCGGGGGGGGAGATACGCAGTATTTT
V gene: TRBV5-1; D gene: -; J gene: TRBJ1-1; clone size: many; CDR3 protein: CASSLVKRGNTEAFF; CDR3 DNA: TGCGCCAGCAGCTTGGTAAAAAGGGGGAACACTGAAGCTTTCTTT
V gene: TRBV4-2; D gene: -; J gene: TRBJ2-2; clone size: -; CDR3 protein: CASSQDPRVSLAGELFF; CDR3 DNA: TGTGCCAGCAGCCAAGATCCCCGGGTTTCATTGGCCGGGGAGCTGTTTTTT
V gene: TRBV9; D gene: TRBD2; J gene: TRBJ2-3; clone size: few; CDR3 protein: CASSGAGVDTQYF; CDR3 DNA: TGTGCCAGCAGCGGGGCGGGAGTAGATACGCAGTATTTT
V gene: TRBV28; D gene: TRBD1; J gene: TRBJ2-5; clone size: -; CDR3 protein: CASSSYPGQIQETQYF; CDR3 DNA: TGTGCCAGCAGTTCCTACCCGGGACAGATCCAAGAGACCCAGTACTTC
V gene: TRBV4-3; D gene: TRBD1; J gene: TRBJ2-5; clone size: -; CDR3 protein: CASSQDGYSADRGWEEIQYF; CDR3 DNA: TGCGCCAGCAGCCAAGATGGGTACTCGGCCGACAGGGGGTGGGAGGAGATCCAGTACTTC
V gene: TRBV7-9; D gene: TRBD2; J gene: TRBJ2-2; clone size: -; CDR3 protein: CAEDSGSVGELFF; CDR3 DNA: TGTGCTGAGGACAGCGGGAGTGTCGGGGAGCTGTTTTTT
V gene: TRBV20-1; D gene: -; J gene: TRBJ2-5; clone size: few; CDR3 protein: CSAREVRGWETQYF; CDR3 DNA: TGCAGTGCTAGAGAGGTCAGGGGATGGGAGACCCAGTACTTC
V gene: TRBV27; D gene: -; J gene: TRBJ1-6; clone size: few; CDR3 protein: CASSLNSGQYNSPLHF; CDR3 DNA: TGTGCCAGCAGTTTAAATTCGGGCCAGTACAATTCACCCCTCCACTTT
V gene: TRBV7-9; D gene: TRBD2; J gene: TRBJ2-1; clone size: few; CDR3 protein: CASSPGLAGFNEQFF; CDR3 DNA: TGTGCCAGCAGCCCCGGACTAGCGGGGTTCAATGAGCAGTTCTTC
V gene: TRBV6-2/TRBV6-3; D gene: TRBD1; J gene: TRBJ1-5; clone size: -; CDR3 protein: CASSYPGTGVQPQHF; CDR3 DNA: TGTGCCAGCAGTTACCCCGGGACAGGGGTTCAGCCCCAGCATTTT
V gene: TRBV12-3/TRBV12-4; D gene: -; J gene: TRBJ1-1; clone size: few; CDR3 protein: CASSPDRVNTEAFF; CDR3 DNA: TGTGCCAGCAGCCCAGACAGAGTCAACACTGAAGCTTTCTTT
V gene: TRBV19; D gene: -; J gene: TRBJ2-3; clone size: few; CDR3 protein: CASSIDGNVADTQYF; CDR3 DNA: TGTGCCAGTAGTATAGATGGGAATGTTGCAGATACGCAGTATTTT
V gene: TRBV12-3/TRBV12-4; D gene: -; J gene: TRBJ2-3; clone size: few; CDR3 protein: CASSLDGSRVADTQYF; CDR3 DNA: TGTGCCAGCAGTTTAGATGGTTCGCGAGTAGCAGATACGCAGTATTTT
V gene: TRBV9; D gene: -; J gene: TRBJ2-2; clone size: few; CDR3 protein: CASSMNTGELFF; CDR3 DNA: TGTGCCAGCAGCATGAACACCGGGGAGCTGTTTTTT
V gene: TRBV12-3/TRBV12-4; D gene: -; J gene: TRBJ1-6; clone size: few; CDR3 protein: CASSAMTNSPLHF; CDR3 DNA: TGTGCCAGCAGTGCGATGACTAATTCACCCCTCCACTTT
V gene: TRBV20-1; D gene: TRBD1; J gene: TRBJ2-7; clone size: few; CDR3 protein: CSAERDRGDEQYF; CDR3 DNA: TGCAGTGCCGAAAGGGACAGGGGTGACGAGCAGTACTTC